The 2 T cell receptor beta chains below come from one sample, sequenced in a study of blood T cell repertoires in COVID-19. The assay was immunoSEQ multiplex PCR, and TCRdb's table has in-frame clones only and misses some. The profile shows a few hundred thousand clones, approximately 85% of them singletons. Sequencing used PBMCs or T cells enriched from blood (not recorded which). These TCRs come from a man aged 25-45 years who had recovered from COVID-19.

V usage is TRBV9 and J usage is TRBJ1-2; 10 positions match TRBD1. Trimming took 3 bases from V and 7 from J; bases not matched to a gene: 12. Germline CDR1 and CDR2: SGDLS and YYNGEE. The length of the CDR3 is 16 residues. This chain's CDR3 is CASSGQGASPFRGYTF. CDR3 bases: TGTGCCAGCAGCGGACAGGGGGCCTCTCCGTTTCGTGGCTACACCTTC.

This clone was found once. The genes are TRBV9 and TRBJ2-7; TRBD1 matches 9 bases. There are 16 residues in the CDR3. J lost 2 bases, V lost 3 bases, and 9 bases had no gene match. Germline CDR1 reads SGDLS; CDR2 reads YYNGEE. The CDR3 region has the DNA TGTGCCAGCAGCGCAAGGGGGGGACAGGGAGCCTACGAGCAGTACTTC. This sequence encodes CASSARGGQGAYEQYF.